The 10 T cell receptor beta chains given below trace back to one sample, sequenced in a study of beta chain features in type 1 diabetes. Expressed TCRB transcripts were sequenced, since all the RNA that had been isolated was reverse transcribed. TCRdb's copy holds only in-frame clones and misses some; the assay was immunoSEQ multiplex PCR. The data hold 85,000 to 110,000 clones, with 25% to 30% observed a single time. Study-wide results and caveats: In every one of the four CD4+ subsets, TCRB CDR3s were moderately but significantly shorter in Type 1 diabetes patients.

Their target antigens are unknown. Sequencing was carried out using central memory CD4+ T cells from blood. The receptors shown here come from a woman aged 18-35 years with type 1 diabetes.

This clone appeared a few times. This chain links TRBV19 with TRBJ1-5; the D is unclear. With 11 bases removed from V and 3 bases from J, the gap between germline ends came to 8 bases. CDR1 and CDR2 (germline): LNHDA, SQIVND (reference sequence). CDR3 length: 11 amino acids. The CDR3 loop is CAGGVNQPQHF. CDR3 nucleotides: TGTGCCGGCGGGGTCAATCAGCCCCAGCATTTT.

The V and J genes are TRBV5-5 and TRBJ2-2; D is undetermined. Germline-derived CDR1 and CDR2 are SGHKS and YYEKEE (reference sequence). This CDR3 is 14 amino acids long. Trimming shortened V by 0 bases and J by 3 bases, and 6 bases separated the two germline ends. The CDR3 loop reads CASSLAPDTGELFF. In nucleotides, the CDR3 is TGTGCCAGCAGCTTGGCCCCTGACACCGGGGAGCTGTTTTTT.

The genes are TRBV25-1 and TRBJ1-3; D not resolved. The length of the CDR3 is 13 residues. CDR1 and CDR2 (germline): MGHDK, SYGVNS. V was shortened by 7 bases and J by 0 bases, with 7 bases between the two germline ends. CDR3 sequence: CASKRLSGNTIYF. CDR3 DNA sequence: TGTGCCAGCAAGCGCCTCTCTGGAAACACCATATATTTT.

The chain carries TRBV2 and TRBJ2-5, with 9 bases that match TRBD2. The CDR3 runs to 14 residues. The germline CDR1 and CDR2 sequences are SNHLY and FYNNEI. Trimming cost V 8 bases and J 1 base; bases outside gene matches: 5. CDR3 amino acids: CASGSSGGQETQYF. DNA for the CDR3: TGTGCCAGCGGAAGTAGCGGGGGCCAAGAGACCCAGTACTTC. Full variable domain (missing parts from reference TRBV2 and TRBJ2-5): EPEVTQTPSHQVTQMGQEVILRCVPISNHLYFYWYRQILGQKVEFLVSFYNNEISEKSEIFDDQFSVERPDGSNFTLKIRSTKLEDSAMYFCASGSSGGQETQYFGPGTRLLVL.

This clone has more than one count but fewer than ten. The CDR3 DNA follows: TGTGCTAGTGGACCGGGACTCCGAACAGATACGCAGTATTTT. Its protein is CASGPGLRTDTQYF. The chain uses TRBV12-5 and TRBJ2-3; TRBD2 is a possible D gene (6 bases). Trimming pared 6 bases from V and 3 bases from J, leaving 13 bases between. The CDR3 length is 14 residues. The germline CDR1 and CDR2 sequences are LGHNT and FRNRAP.

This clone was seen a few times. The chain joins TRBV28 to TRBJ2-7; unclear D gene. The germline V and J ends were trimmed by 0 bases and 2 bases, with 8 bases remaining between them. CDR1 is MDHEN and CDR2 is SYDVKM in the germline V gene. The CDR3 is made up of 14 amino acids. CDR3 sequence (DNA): TGTGCCAGCAGTTTATGGGTAGCTACCTACGAGCAGTACTTC. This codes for CASSLWVATYEQYF.

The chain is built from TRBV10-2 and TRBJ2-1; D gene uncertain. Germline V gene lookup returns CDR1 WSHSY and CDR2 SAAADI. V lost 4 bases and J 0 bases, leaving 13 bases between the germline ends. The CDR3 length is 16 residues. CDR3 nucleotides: TGCGCCAGCAGTGGAGGTATGTCCCGCTCCTACAATGAGCAGTTCTTC. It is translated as CASSGGMSRSYNEQFF.

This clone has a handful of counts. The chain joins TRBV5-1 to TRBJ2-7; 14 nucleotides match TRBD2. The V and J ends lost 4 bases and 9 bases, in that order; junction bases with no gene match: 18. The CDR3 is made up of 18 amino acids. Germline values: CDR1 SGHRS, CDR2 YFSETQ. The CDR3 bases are TGCGCCAGCAGCCCCGGGACTAGCGGGAGAGGGAGAGCCCAAATGCAGTACTTC. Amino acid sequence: CASSPGTSGRGRAQMQYF.

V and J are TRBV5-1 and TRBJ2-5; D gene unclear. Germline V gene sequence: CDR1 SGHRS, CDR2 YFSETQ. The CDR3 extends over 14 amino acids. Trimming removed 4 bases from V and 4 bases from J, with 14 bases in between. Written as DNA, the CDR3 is TGCGCCAGCAGCCCGGGTGTCGTGGGAGAGACCCAGTACTTC. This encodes CASSPGVVGETQYF.

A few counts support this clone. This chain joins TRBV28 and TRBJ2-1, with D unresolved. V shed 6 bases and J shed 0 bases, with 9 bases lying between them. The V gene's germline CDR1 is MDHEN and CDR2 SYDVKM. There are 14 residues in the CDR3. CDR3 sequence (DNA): TGTGCCAGCAGCCAGGCCGGCTCCTACAATGAGCAGTTCTTC. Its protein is CASSQAGSYNEQFF.